These 4 T cell receptor beta chains originate from one sample sequenced in a study of blood T cell repertoires in COVID-19. The data were produced by immunoSEQ multiplex PCR, yet TCRdb's version contains in-frame clones alone and is incomplete. This sample has roughly 400,000 clones, with around 87% found just once. Sequencing was performed on PBMCs or T cells enriched from blood (not recorded which). The receptors come from a man in his thirties or forties who had recovered from COVID-19.

The rearrangement joins TRBV4-1 to TRBJ2-2; the D is unclear. The CDR3 spans 16 residues. Germline values: CDR1 MGHRA, CDR2 YSYEKL. The germline V and J ends were trimmed by 1 base and 5 bases, with 14 bases remaining between them. CDR3: CASSQGVLAVTGELFF. The CDR3 DNA sequence: TGCGCCAGCAGCCAAGGAGTATTAGCAGTTACCGGGGAGCTGTTTTTT.

J is TRBJ1-2 and V is TRBV28, with a weak D call TRBD1 (6 bases). Germline V lookup: CDR1 MDHEN, CDR2 SYDVKM. V shed 4 bases and J shed 3 bases, with 12 bases lying between them. This CDR3 comprises 14 residues. In nucleotides, the CDR3 is TGTGCCAGCAGTTCCGGGACAAAAGACTATGGCTACACCTTC. As protein: CASSSGTKDYGYTF.

The chain has TRBV14 and TRBJ1-6; 9 nucleotides match TRBD1. CDR3 size: 15 residues. Losses at the gene ends were 1 base for V and 7 bases for J; bases not matched to a gene: 2. The germline gives CDR1 SGHDN, CDR2 FVKESK. The CDR3 coding sequence is TGTGCCAGCAGCCAAGTTGACAGGGGGAATTCACCCCTCCACTTT. Amino acid sequence: CASSQVDRGNSPLHF.

The chain employs TRBV6-5 and TRBJ1-2; TRBD1 matches at 9 bases. With V trimmed by 5 bases and J by 8 bases, 6 bases remained unmatched. The CDR3 covers 13 residues. Per the germline V gene, CDR1 is MNHEY and CDR2 is SVGAGI. CDR3 nucleotides: TGTGCCAGCAGTCGAGGGACAGGGAGGGGCTACACCTTC. It translates to CASSRGTGRGYTF.